This TCR beta chain was found in a study of cytomegalovirus exposure and HLA in healthy donors. General study points: Serostatus for CMV was the only available immune exposure information. At a 0.05 false discovery rate, a later analysis found approximately 15,000 TCR beta sequences to be associated with HLA alleles. In a later analysis, a missense DCLRE1C variant was linked to TCR beta V- and J-gene trimming.

V dropped 1 base and J dropped 5; count of bases not matched to a gene: 4. The CDR3 contains 16 residues. Germline CDR1 SNHLY, CDR2 FYNNEI. Regarding this clone: Its antigen is unidentified.

This PCR relied on a set of 60 Vbeta primers and 13 Jbeta primers. Generated by immunoSEQ multiplex PCR, the TCRdb table keeps only in-frame clones and is missing some. The profile covers fewer than 250,000 clones, with roughly 83% appearing a single time and 1.2% to 1.5% taken by the ten largest. V and J are TRBV2 and TRBJ1-5; 11 positions match TRBD1. The TCR originated in a girl aged 10 to 17 in good health and CMV-seronegative. The sequenced sample was PBMCs. The CDR3, as DNA: TGTGCCAGCAGTGAAGGAAGGGGACAGGGGGATCAGCCCCAGCATTTT. As protein: CASSEGRGQGDQPQHF.